The 22 T cell receptor beta chains listed next were all sequenced from one sample in a study of blood T cell repertoires in COVID-19. Generated by immunoSEQ multiplex PCR, the TCRdb table keeps only in-frame clones and is missing some. The sample holds some 200,000 clones; roughly 89% are singletons and the top ten take less than 4.5%. The sequenced sample consisted of PBMCs or T cells enriched from blood (not recorded which). All receptors derive from a woman aged 40 to 50 with acute COVID-19.

This clone has just one count. The chain is built from TRBV4-2 and TRBJ1-4; D uncertain. The CDR3 loop spans 14 amino acids. V was clipped by 3 bases and J by 8 bases, with 13 bases between them. The germline gives CDR1 LGHNA, CDR2 YNFKEQ. The CDR3 DNA reads as TGTGCCAGCAGCCATCTGGCCGGGTGGGAAAAACTGTTTTTT. Translated, it gives CASSHLAGWEKLFF.

V and J are TRBV19 and TRBJ1-2; no clear D. The germline V gene encodes CDR1 LNHDA and CDR2 SQIVND (reference sequence). The CDR3 consists of 16 residues. V lost 6 bases to trimming and J lost 6 bases, with 23 bases between them. The CDR3 loop reads CASSDGWAPVLHGYTF. CDR3 coding DNA: TGTGCCAGTAGCGATGGGTGGGCACCAGTCCTACATGGCTACACCTTC. The full variable domain, completed using reference TRBV19 and TRBJ1-2, is DGGITQSPKYLFRKEGQNVTLSCEQNLNHDAMYWYRQDPGQGLRLIYYSQIVNDFQKGDIAEGYSVSREKKESFPLTVTSAQKNPTAFYLCASSDGWAPVLHGYTFGSGTRLTVV.

J is TRBJ1-5 and V is TRBV7-9; tentative D call: TRBD1 (5 bases). Germline V gene lookup returns CDR1 SEHNR and CDR2 FQNEAQ (reference sequence). Trimming cost V 0 bases and J 4 bases, with 13 bases left between them. This CDR3 comprises 16 residues. CDR3 residues: CASSLAAGTRNQPQHF. DNA of the CDR3: TGTGCCAGCAGCTTAGCCGCCGGGACTAGAAATCAGCCCCAGCATTTT.

The chain is built from TRBV5-1 and TRBJ2-5, with D possibly TRBD1 on 7 matching bases. This CDR3 is built from 15 residues. Germline lookup yields CDR1 SGHRS and CDR2 YFSETQ. V gave up 3 bases and J gave up 5 bases, with 17 bases separating them. Here the CDR3 DNA reads TGCGCCAGCAGCTGGTCGGGAGACAGGGCTGAGACCCAGTACTTC. This translates into CASSWSGDRAETQYF.

The chain joins TRBV19 to TRBJ1-5; 7 bases align to TRBD1. Per the germline V gene, CDR1 is LNHDA and CDR2 is SQIVND (reference sequence). The CDR3 extends over 14 amino acids. V gave up 2 bases and J gave up 4 bases; unmatched junction bases: 2. The CDR3 is CASSITGANQPQHF. As DNA, the CDR3 is TGTGCCAGTAGTATAACAGGGGCAAATCAGCCCCAGCATTTT.

This clone has more than one count but fewer than ten. The rearrangement links TRBV6-5 to TRBJ1-3; D is possibly TRBD1 (6 bases). CDR3 length: 15 residues. Germline V gene lookup returns CDR1 MNHEY and CDR2 SVGAGI. Trimming took off 4 bases at V and 4 bases at J, with 14 bases between the two ends. CDR3 sequence: CASSLAQGTGNTIYF. CDR3 sequence (DNA): TGTGCCAGCAGTTTGGCACAGGGAACGGGAAACACCATATATTTT.

This chain connects TRBV5-1 to TRBJ2-5; possible D gene TRBD2, 5 bases. CDR1 is SGHRS and CDR2 is YFSETQ in the germline V gene. Trimming cost V 0 bases and J 5 bases, with 14 bases left between them. This CDR3 spans 15 amino acids. CDR3 DNA sequence: TGCGCCAGCAGCTTGGGGGGTGAGGGCCAGGAGACCCAGTACTTC. Its protein product is CASSLGGEGQETQYF.

CDR3 nucleotide sequence: TGTGCCAGCAGTCGATATGGGACAGGGGGCAACGAGCAGTACTTC. Translation gives CASSRYGTGGNEQYF. The chain carries TRBV14 and TRBJ2-7, with TRBD1 matching over 12 bases. The trim removed 6 bases at V and 5 bases at J, leaving 8 bases unmatched. This CDR3 is 15 amino acids long. Germline lookup yields CDR1 SGHDN and CDR2 FVKESK.

V usage is TRBV2 and J usage is TRBJ2-3; D is undetermined. The CDR3 loop spans 15 amino acids. CDR1 and CDR2 (germline): SNHLY, FYNNEI. V was shortened by 7 bases and J by 1 base, with 15 bases between the two germline ends. The CDR3 here is CASKPDFSGTDTQYF. The CDR3 DNA follows: TGTGCCAGCAAACCAGACTTTTCTGGCACAGATACGCAGTATTTT.

This sequence joins TRBV5-5 and TRBJ1-5; the D gene is possibly TRBD1 (5 bases). Germline V gene data show CDR1 as SGHKS and CDR2 as YYEKEE (reference sequence). The CDR3 consists of 17 residues. The V and J ends lost 4 bases and 6 bases respectively, with 23 bases between them. DNA of the CDR3: TGTGCCAGCAGCCCATCAAGTGGGTGGGGGGGAGTTCAGCCCCAGCATTTT. It specifies CASSPSSGWGGVQPQHF.

V and J are TRBV5-1 and TRBJ2-3; TRBD2 matches at 10 bases. Germline trimming cut 3 bases from V and 0 bases from J; bases unmatched to any gene: 16. The CDR3 runs to 20 residues. Germline-derived CDR1 and CDR2 are SGHRS and YFSETQ. CDR3 loop: CASSSSGGLAGEFSTDTQYF. DNA for the CDR3: TGCGCCAGCAGCTCCTCGGGCGGTCTAGCGGGGGAATTCAGCACAGATACGCAGTATTTT.

This clone turned up a few times. The rearrangement joins TRBV30 to TRBJ1-2; 8 bases line up with TRBD1. Trimming took 2 bases from V and 8 from J; bases not matched to a gene: 7. Germline V CDR1 and CDR2: GTSNPN, SVGIG (reference sequence). This CDR3 has 13 amino acids. CDR3 bases: TGTGCCTGGAGTAAGAGGACAGGGCTAGGCTACACCTTC. Translating gives CAWSKRTGLGYTF.

The chain uses TRBV9 and TRBJ1-4, with TRBD1 matching 8 bases. The length of the CDR3 is 15 residues. Germline assignment: CDR1 SGDLS and CDR2 YYNGEE. After removal of 4 bases from V and 5 bases from J, the junction contained 7 bases not matched to a gene. The CDR3 protein is CASSNGQGGNEKLFF. The CDR3 nucleotides are TGTGCCAGCAGCAACGGACAGGGTGGAAATGAAAAACTGTTTTTT.

The chain carries TRBV9 and TRBJ2-1, with D maybe TRBD1 (6 bases). V lost 0 bases and J lost 6, with 10 bases in between. The CDR3 contains 14 residues. Germline CDR1 SGDLS, CDR2 YYNGEE. CDR3 coding DNA: TGTGCCAGCAGCGTAGCACAGGGAGCCAATGAGCAGTTCTTC. Encoded protein: CASSVAQGANEQFF.

This chain joins TRBV19 and TRBJ2-5; no reliable D call. V lost 4 bases and J 6 bases, leaving 18 bases between the germline ends. The germline gives CDR1 LNHDA, CDR2 SQIVND (reference sequence). CDR3 length: 15 amino acids. As DNA, the CDR3 is TGTGCCAGTAGTAGCAATCTAGGCCCCAGACAGACCCAGTACTTC. Its protein product is CASSSNLGPRQTQYF.

The gene calls are TRBV19 and TRBJ1-2, with TRBD1 as a possible D gene (5 bases). CDR3 length: 15 amino acids. The germline CDR1 and CDR2 sequences are LNHDA and SQIVND (reference sequence). Trimming removed 4 bases from V and 6 bases from J, with 18 bases in between. Here the CDR3 reads CASSTLDSISHGYTF. The CDR3 DNA reads TGTGCCAGTAGTACTCTTGACAGTATCAGCCATGGCTACACCTTC.

J is TRBJ1-4 and V is TRBV18; D is uncertain. The ends were cut back, 4 bases at V and 0 bases at J, with 9 bases in the middle. Germline CDR1 KGHSH, CDR2 LQKENI. This CDR3 comprises 15 residues. This CDR3 is CASSHGKSTNEKLFF. CDR3 DNA: TGTGCCAGCTCACACGGGAAATCAACTAATGAAAAACTGTTTTTT.

The chain has TRBV6-5 and TRBJ2-1; maybe TRBD2 (6 bases). The length of the CDR3 is 15 residues. The V end lost 0 bases, the J end lost 4 bases, and 10 bases lay between the germline ends. Germline CDR1 MNHEY, CDR2 SVGAGI. CDR3 residues: CASSYSGTSYNEQFF. In DNA form, the CDR3 reads TGTGCCAGCAGTTACTCCGGGACTTCTTACAATGAGCAGTTCTTC.

J is TRBJ1-5 and V is TRBV24-1; 8 nucleotides agree with TRBD1. The germline CDR1 and CDR2 sequences are KGHDR and SFDVKD. This CDR3 is built from 14 residues. J lost 6 bases, V lost 5 bases, and 5 bases had no gene match. The CDR3 is CATSVGTGRQPQHF. CDR3 nucleotides: TGTGCCACCAGTGTTGGGACAGGCCGTCAGCCCCAGCATTTT.

The table lists this clone with a few counts. The CDR3 bases are TGTGCCAGCAGCTTAGGAGGTCGTGAGCAGTTCTTC. Translation: CASSLGGREQFF. The V and J genes are TRBV7-9 and TRBJ2-1; D is undetermined. Germline loops: CDR1 SEHNR, CDR2 FQNEAQ (reference sequence). This CDR3 contains 12 residues. Trimming pared 1 base from V and 9 bases from J, leaving 7 bases between. Together with reference TRBV7-9 and TRBJ2-1, the CDR3 gives the full variable domain: DTGVSQNPRHKITKRGQNVTFRCDPISEHNRLYWYRQTLGQGPEFLTYFQNEAQLEKSRLLSDRFSAERPKGSFSTLEIQRTEQGDSAMYLCASSLGGREQFFGPGTRLTVL.

The J gene is TRBJ1-2, the V gene TRBV5-6, with D unclear. The germline V gene encodes CDR1 SGHDT and CDR2 YYEEEE. This CDR3 has 15 residues. Deletions cut 4 bases from V and 4 bases from J, with 17 bases between. CDR3 sequence reads: CASSPSVGSIYGYTF. The CDR3 nucleotides read TGTGCCAGCAGCCCGTCTGTAGGGAGCATCTATGGCTACACCTTC.

V and J are TRBV6-5 and TRBJ2-7; TRBD1 might be the D (6 bases). Germline CDR1 reads MNHEY; CDR2 reads SVGAGI. CDR3 length: 14 residues. V shed 2 bases and J shed 5 bases, with 13 bases lying between them. The CDR3 protein is CASSYRQGPHEQYF. The CDR3 bases are TGTGCCAGCAGTTACCGGCAGGGGCCCCACGAGCAGTACTTC.